The 10 T cell receptor beta chains below come from one sample, sequenced in a study of T cell repertoires in ileal Crohn's disease. Time point noted: neoterminal ileum biopsy at postoperative endoscopy, about 6 months after surgery. The data were produced by immunoSEQ multiplex PCR, yet TCRdb's version contains in-frame clones alone and is incomplete. Found here are 55,000 to 65,000 clones, around 90% of them singletons; the top ten hold around 2.1%. The sequenced sample consisted of ileal tissue. These receptors were taken from an adult with Crohn's disease.

The chain couples TRBV5-6 to TRBJ2-1; TRBD1 might be the D (5 bases). Deletions cut 7 bases from V and 0 bases from J, with 20 bases between. The CDR3 contains 17 residues. The germline V gene has CDR1 SGHDT and CDR2 YYEEEE. CDR3 in DNA: TGTGCCAGCCTCTATCAGGGATATAGAAGCTCCTACAATGAGCAGTTCTTC. Protein sequence: CASLYQGYRSSYNEQFF.

This sequence joins TRBV9 and TRBJ1-1, with TRBD1 matching over 7 bases. Germline assignment: CDR1 SGDLS and CDR2 YYNGEE. CDR3 size: 14 residues. V dropped 0 bases and J dropped 5; count of bases not matched to a gene: 4. The CDR3 here is CASSVGTGRTEAFF. CDR3 coding DNA: TGTGCCAGCAGCGTAGGGACAGGACGAACTGAAGCTTTCTTT. Combining the CDR3 with reference TRBV9 and TRBJ1-1 gives the whole variable domain DSGVTQTPKHLITATGQRVTLRCSPRSGDLSVYWYQQSLDQGLQFLIQYYNGEERAKGNILERFSAQQFPDLHSELNLSSLELGDSALYFCASSVGTGRTEAFFGQGTRLTVV.

CDR3 protein: CASTSSGSFAGELFF. In DNA form, the CDR3 reads TGTGCCAGCACCTCTAGCGGGAGCTTCGCCGGGGAGCTGTTTTTT. V gene TRBV6-6 combines with J gene TRBJ2-2, with 10 bases matching TRBD2. Trimming removed 7 bases from V and 6 bases from J; junction bases left unmatched: 8. The germline gives CDR1 MNHNY, CDR2 SVGAGI (reference sequence). The CDR3 is 15 residues long.

The chain uses TRBV6-1 and TRBJ2-5; weak D call: TRBD1 (5 bases). The germline V gene has CDR1 MNHNS and CDR2 SASEGT. Between the trimmed V and J ends, which lost 2 bases and 7 bases, there was a span of 5 bases. This CDR3 region has 11 residues. The CDR3 reads CASSERGTQYF. The CDR3 bases are TGTGCCAGCAGTGAAAGGGGGACCCAGTACTTC.

V is TRBV19 and J is TRBJ1-3; the D is unclear. V dropped 5 bases and J dropped 0 bases, with 17 bases sitting between them. CDR3 length equals 17 residues. Germline values: CDR1 LNHDA, CDR2 SQIVND (reference sequence). CDR3: CASSFAIASSSGNTIYF. CDR3 bases: TGTGCCAGTAGTTTCGCAATCGCCTCGAGCTCTGGAAACACCATATATTTT.

The J gene is TRBJ1-1, the V gene TRBV10-1, with a possible D match to TRBD1 (6 bases). The CDR3 extends over 13 amino acids. Germline V CDR1 and CDR2: WNHNN, SYGVQD (reference sequence). Trimming took off 6 bases at V and 4 bases at J, with 12 bases between the two ends. The CDR3 region is CASRQGMSTEAFF. The CDR3 nucleotides are TGCGCCAGCAGACAGGGAATGTCCACTGAAGCTTTCTTT.

The gene calls are TRBV28 and TRBJ1-5; D not resolved. This CDR3 region has 10 residues. Looked up from germline, CDR1 is MDHEN and CDR2 is SYDVKM. V was cut by 7 bases and J by 6 bases, with 4 bases left in between. CDR3 in amino acids: CASNGQPQHF. Written as DNA, the CDR3 is TGTGCCAGCAACGGTCAGCCCCAGCATTTT.

The chain has TRBV11-2 and TRBJ1-2; no reliable D call. The CDR3 runs 15 residues. The V end lost 0 bases, the J end lost 4 bases, and 12 bases lay between the germline ends. In germline, CDR1 is SGHAT, CDR2 FQNNGV. As DNA, the CDR3 is TGTGCCAGCAGCTTAGAGCAGGATGGGCTCTATGGCTACACCTTC. It translates to CASSLEQDGLYGYTF.

The chain uses TRBV7-8 and TRBJ2-3; D not certain. The CDR3 covers 14 residues. The ends were cut back, 2 bases at V and 4 bases at J, with 10 bases in the middle. In germline, CDR1 is SGHVS, CDR2 FQNEAQ. The CDR3 loop is CASSLQEVADTQYF. In DNA, the CDR3 is TGTGCCAGCAGCTTACAAGAGGTAGCAGATACGCAGTATTTT.

The chain has TRBV5-1 and TRBJ2-1; 7 bases match TRBD1. Germline trimming cut 4 bases from V and 5 bases from J; bases unmatched to any gene: 6. The CDR3 is 14 residues long. Germline values: CDR1 SGHRS, CDR2 YFSETQ. The CDR3 sequence is CASSAGTANNEQFF. The CDR3 DNA is TGCGCCAGCAGCGCCGGGACAGCGAACAATGAGCAGTTCTTC.